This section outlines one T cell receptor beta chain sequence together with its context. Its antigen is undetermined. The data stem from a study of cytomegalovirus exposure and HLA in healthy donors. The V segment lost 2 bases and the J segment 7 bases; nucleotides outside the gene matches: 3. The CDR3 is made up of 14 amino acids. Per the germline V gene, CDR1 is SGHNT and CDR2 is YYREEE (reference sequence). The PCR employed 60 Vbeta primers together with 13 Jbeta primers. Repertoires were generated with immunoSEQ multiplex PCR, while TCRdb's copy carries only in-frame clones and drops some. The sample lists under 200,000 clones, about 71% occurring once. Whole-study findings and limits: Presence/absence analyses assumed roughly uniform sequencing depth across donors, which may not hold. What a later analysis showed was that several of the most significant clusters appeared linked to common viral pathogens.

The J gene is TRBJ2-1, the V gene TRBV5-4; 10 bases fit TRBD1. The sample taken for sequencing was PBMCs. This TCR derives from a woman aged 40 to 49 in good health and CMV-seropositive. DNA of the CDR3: TGTGCCAGCAGCTTTAGGACAGGGGGGAATGAGCAGTTCTTC. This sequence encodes CASSFRTGGNEQFF.